Reported below is one T cell receptor beta chain. Its antigen is still unknown. No much larger clonotype is one base removed from it; base qualities were not supplied. The data originate from a study of beta chain features in type 1 diabetes (dated by TCRdb to about 2018). Looking at the study overall: Mean age, gender distribution, total cell number and subset yield did not differ between patients and healthy donors. A total of around 110,000,000 sorted cells were examined across all samples, and RNA yield correlated strongly with the number of cells per subset. In the study, recently diagnosed type 1 diabetes patients and matched healthy donors were compared on the TCRB repertoires of their sorted circulating CD4+ T cell subsets. Whereas all 28 donors provided naive and central memory subsets, regulatory and stem cell-like memory subsets were isolated from just 8 patients and roughly eight healthy donors. Points the paper makes about the study in general: At VDJ recombination sites, type 1 diabetes patients had fewer insertions and more deleted nucleotides, which implies abnormalities in thymic rearrangement. HLA sub-analyses involved small numbers of individuals, so any influence of HLA type on TCRB rearrangement remained unresolved. PCR may preferentially amplify shorter templates, but because patient and control samples were amplified and corrected together, any resulting skew would affect both groups equally. Because cDNA rather than genomic DNA was sequenced, highly expressing activated cells could have been over-represented, although no difference in activation and CD3 levels was found between groups. In all four CD4+ subsets, TCRB CDR3 length was moderately but significantly shorter in type 1 diabetes patients. Naive, central memory and regulatory TCRB repertoires appeared to be more alike among patients than among healthy donors.

All of the isolated RNA was reverse transcribed with the High Capacity cDNA Reverse Transcription Kit, so expressed TCRB transcripts were sequenced. Deep immunoSEQ sequencing was applied to naive, central memory and regulatory T cell samples, giving an average of roughly 3.5 million total reads per sample. Sorted cells were lysed in RLT buffer and RNA was extracted with DNase-treated RNeasy Micro or Mini kits, depending on cell number. To prevent cross-contamination, each cell subset was processed individually, whereas patient and healthy donor samples were processed jointly. TCRB sequences were amplified from cDNA with the immunoSEQ multiplex PCR, producing 87-bp fragments spanning the CDR3 region. Amplicons were sequenced on the Illumina HiSeq platform. Per the original workflow: Synthetic template baselines were used to correct PCR bias computationally, reads within Hamming distance 2 were collapsed together, and singletons that could not be merged were discarded. By aligning reads against IMGT, V, D and J genes, CDR3 length, and insertions or deletions at six rearrangement sites were assigned. Within each subset, clonotype counts were normalized to the number of sorted cells before true diversity and Gini coefficients were calculated with the tcR R package. The overlap coefficient, calculated on TCRB nucleotide sequences, was used to quantify repertoire sharing. TCRdb carries this immuneACCESS record with in-frame sequences only. Its versions omit some clonotypes, under half of them owing to an unresolved V gene in the studies checked, with the rest unexplained. V, J and clone size are those of that table, while D and trimming were read from the DNA. For this sample the table gives 130,000 or so clones, of which 9% to 10% were detected only once. The ten largest clonotypes hold around 0.65% of the sample.

Each donor gave one peripheral blood draw, averaging approximately 110 mL, which was collected into heparinised tubes. A BD FACSAria II and a panel including CD45RO, CCR7, CD25, CD127, CD95 and CD27 were used to sort naive, central memory, regulatory and stem cell-like memory CD4+ T cells. A purity above 98% was achieved for all sorted populations. PBMCs were isolated immediately by Lymphoprep density gradient centrifugation and stained directly without culture. Samples were stained and sorted in pairs, with one healthy donor and one patient per experiment, so that batch effects were minimized. This TCR was sampled from a woman in her thirties or forties in good health. Sequenced material: central memory CD4+ T cells from blood.

The DNA reads as follows: TGTGCCAGCAGCTTCGGGACAGCAAACACTGAAGCTTTCTTT. The translation is CASSFGTANTEAFF. The sequence joins TRBV7-8 to TRBJ1-1; 7 central bases correspond to TRBD1. Trimmed from V: 3 bases; trimmed from J: 2 bases; junction bases lacking a gene match: 3. The CDR3 goes from the cysteine to the phenylalanine over 14 residues. Only the CDR3 DNA is retained, 42 bases long and in frame from the first base. According to the germline V gene, CDR1 reads SGHVS and CDR2 reads FQNEAQ.